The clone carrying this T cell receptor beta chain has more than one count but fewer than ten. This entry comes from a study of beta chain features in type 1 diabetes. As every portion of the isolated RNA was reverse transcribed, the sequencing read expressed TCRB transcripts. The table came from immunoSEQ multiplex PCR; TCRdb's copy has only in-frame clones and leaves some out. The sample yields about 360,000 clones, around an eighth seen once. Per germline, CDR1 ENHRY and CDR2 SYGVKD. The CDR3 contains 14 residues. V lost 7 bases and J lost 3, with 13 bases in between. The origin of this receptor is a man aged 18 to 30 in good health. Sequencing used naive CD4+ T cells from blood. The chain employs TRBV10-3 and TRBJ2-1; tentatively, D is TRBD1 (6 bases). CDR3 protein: CAITEDRFYNEQFF. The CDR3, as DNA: TGTGCCATCACCGAAGACAGGTTCTACAATGAGCAGTTCTTC.